These 20 T cell receptor beta chains were all obtained from the same sample, sequenced in a study of blood T cell dynamics during melanoma immunotherapy. Produced via immunoSEQ multiplex PCR; TCRdb's table is partial and in-frame only. The sample lists 8,600 or so clones, more than 75% occurring once. Time point given: pre-treatment baseline. Specimen: blood, collected from a patient treated with checkpoint blockade. The source of these receptors is a human donor with melanoma.

The rearrangement uses TRBV28 and TRBJ1-1, with 8 positions matching TRBD1. Germline V lookup: CDR1 MDHEN, CDR2 SYDVKM. V lost 5 bases and J lost 1; bases outside the gene matches: 3. This CDR3 contains 14 residues. The CDR3 region has the DNA TGTGCCAGCAGTCCGGGGACAGGGAACACTGAAGCTTTCTTT. It codes for CASSPGTGNTEAFF.

This rearrangement joins TRBV9 to TRBJ2-4; 8 nucleotides align to TRBD1. The trim removed 1 base at V and 8 bases at J, leaving 5 bases unmatched. CDR1 and CDR2 (germline): SGDLS, YYNGEE. This CDR3 has 14 amino acids. In DNA form, the CDR3 reads TGTGCCAGCAGCGTAAGTCAGGGGGCGGACATTCAGTACTTC. Protein product: CASSVSQGADIQYF.

The V and J genes are TRBV15 and TRBJ1-2, with D maybe TRBD1 (5 bases). From germline, CDR1 is LNHNV and CDR2 YYDKDF (reference sequence). V shed 8 bases and J shed 4 bases, with 14 bases lying between them. This CDR3 comprises 13 residues. CDR3 DNA sequence: TGTGCCACCGAATCGGGGGGTGGCTATGGCTACACCTTC. Translation gives CATESGGGYGYTF.

The rearrangement uses TRBV4-1 and TRBJ2-1; a weak D match, TRBD1 (6 bases). The CDR3 is made up of 17 amino acids. Looked up from germline, CDR1 is MGHRA and CDR2 is YSYEKL. The V end was cut by 0 bases, the J end by 0 bases, with 12 bases between. The CDR3 DNA sequence: TGCGCCAGCAGCCAAGAGAGGGGGATCAGCTCCTACAATGAGCAGTTCTTC. Amino acids: CASSQERGISSYNEQFF.

The J gene is TRBJ1-5, the V gene TRBV18; the D gene is possibly TRBD1 (5 bases). Trimming took 4 bases from V and 0 from J, leaving 13 bases between them. Germline loops: CDR1 KGHSH, CDR2 LQKENI. The CDR3 spans 16 residues. This chain's CDR3 is CASSQGPPTSNQPQHF. CDR3 nucleotides: TGTGCCAGCTCACAGGGGCCCCCCACTAGCAATCAGCCCCAGCATTTT.

This clone was counted once. The rearrangement links TRBV6-6 to TRBJ1-2; D may be TRBD1 (5 bases). Germline CDR1 is MNHNY and CDR2 is SVGAGI (reference sequence). CDR3 size: 13 residues. The V end lost 8 bases, the J end lost 2 bases, and 12 bases lay between the germline ends. CDR3 in amino acids: CASYSTVNYGYTF. In nucleotides, the CDR3 is TGTGCCAGCTATTCGACAGTGAACTATGGCTACACCTTC.

This CDR3 reads CASSYSSGSLWETQYF. Here the CDR3 DNA reads TGTGCCAGCAGTTACTCGTCAGGGAGCCTCTGGGAGACCCAGTACTTC. The rearrangement joins TRBV6-5 to TRBJ2-5, with D possibly called TRBD1 or TRBD2 (5 bases each). Germline lookup yields CDR1 MNHEY and CDR2 SVGAGI. The CDR3 runs to 16 residues. Trimming took off 0 bases at V and 5 bases at J, with 16 bases between the two ends.

This clone was detected once. V and J are TRBV7-8 and TRBJ2-3; possible D gene TRBD1, 6 bases. CDR3 length: 15 amino acids. The ends were cut back, 3 bases at V and 3 bases at J, with 13 bases in the middle. Germline CDR1 reads SGHVS; CDR2 reads FQNEAQ. Here the CDR3 DNA reads TGTGCCAGCAGCTTGACCGACGACAGGACAGATACGCAGTATTTT. Its protein product is CASSLTDDRTDTQYF. The whole variable domain, remainder taken from reference TRBV7-8 and TRBJ2-3, is GAGVSQSPRYKVAKRGQDVALRCDPISGHVSLFWYQQALGQGPEFLTYFQNEAQLDKSGLPSDRFFAERPEGSVSTLKIQRTQQEDSAVYLCASSLTDDRTDTQYFGPGTRLTVL.

The chain employs TRBV5-1 and TRBJ1-3, with 7 positions matching TRBD1. The CDR3 is 17 residues long. Germline V CDR1 and CDR2: SGHRS, YFSETQ. J gave up 0 bases and V 0 bases, and 6 bases lay outside the gene matches. The CDR3 loop is CASSLGGGGVSGNTIYF. DNA of the CDR3: TGCGCCAGCAGCTTGGGTGGAGGGGGCGTCTCTGGAAACACCATATATTTT.

This clone has just one count. V usage is TRBV20-1 and J usage is TRBJ2-1, with D hard to call. This CDR3 spans 11 amino acids. Germline-derived CDR1 and CDR2 are DFQATT and SNEGSKA (reference sequence). CDR3 in amino acids: CRPPDGNEQFF. CDR3 DNA sequence: TGCAGGCCCCCAGACGGCAATGAGCAGTTCTTC.

The chain is built from TRBV5-1 and TRBJ2-1; TRBD1 matches at 9 bases. V was pared by 0 bases and J by 5 bases, with 3 bases of the junction left unmatched. The CDR3 spans 15 residues. The germline CDR1 and CDR2 sequences are SGHRS and YFSETQ. DNA of the CDR3: TGCGCCAGCAGCTTGGGGGACAGGGAGAACAATGAGCAGTTCTTC. Encoded protein: CASSLGDRENNEQFF.

This sequence joins TRBV7-9 and TRBJ2-7; D is possibly TRBD1 (5 bases). Deletions cut 5 bases from V and 0 bases from J, with 11 bases between. Germline loops: CDR1 SEHNR, CDR2 FQNEAQ (reference sequence). The length of the CDR3 is 14 residues. CDR3 residues: CASSPTVTSYEQYF. CDR3 DNA: TGTGCCAGCAGCCCGACAGTAACCTCCTACGAGCAGTACTTC.

This chain connects TRBV30 to TRBJ1-1; 7 nucleotides line up with TRBD1. The CDR3 length is 12 residues. The germline CDR1 and CDR2 sequences are GTSNPN and SVGIG (reference sequence). V lost 4 bases to trimming and J lost 7 bases; unmatched junction nucleotides: 6. Here the CDR3 reads CAWTRGDSEAFF. The CDR3 DNA is TGTGCCTGGACCCGCGGGGACAGTGAAGCTTTCTTT.

The rearrangement joins TRBV23-1 to TRBJ2-1; 11 positions agree with TRBD2. TRBV23-1 is an ORF for which the function is uncertain. The CDR3 covers 17 residues. V was clipped by 1 base and J by 9 bases; unmatched bases: 11. CDR3 nucleotide sequence: TGCGCCAGCAGTCAATGGGCTAGCGGGAGGTTCCCCTTTGAGCAGTTCTTC. Its translation is CASSQWASGRFPFEQFF.

The J gene is TRBJ2-5, the V gene TRBV6-4; 12 bases align to TRBD2. The CDR3 has 15 residues. The germline gives CDR1 MRHNA, CDR2 SNTAGT. After removal of 5 bases from V and 1 base from J, the junction contained 2 bases not matched to a gene. CDR3: CASSTTSGSQETQYF. Written as DNA, the CDR3 is TGTGCCAGCAGTACGACTAGCGGGAGCCAAGAGACCCAGTACTTC.

This sequence joins TRBV19 and TRBJ1-1; maybe TRBD1 (5 bases). Germline CDR1 and CDR2: LNHDA and SQIVND (reference sequence). The CDR3 contains 16 residues. The V and J ends lost 1 base and 1 base respectively, with 13 bases between them. The CDR3 DNA follows: TGTGCCAGTAGTATAGTCGGCCGGGGGAGGAACACTGAAGCTTTCTTT. Protein product: CASSIVGRGRNTEAFF.

The chain links TRBV6-6 to TRBJ1-4; the match to TRBD1 covers 9 bases. V was pared by 2 bases and J by 8 bases, with 3 bases of the junction left unmatched. The CDR3 has 14 residues. Germline V gene lookup returns CDR1 MNHNY and CDR2 SVGAGI (reference sequence). The CDR3 sequence is CASSYADRGEKLFF. Here the CDR3 DNA reads TGTGCCAGCAGTTACGCGGACAGGGGCGAAAAACTGTTTTTT.

The chain joins TRBV6-1 to TRBJ2-5; D is unresolved. The ends were cut back, 6 bases at V and 5 bases at J, with 16 bases in the middle. This CDR3 comprises 14 residues. The germline CDR1 and CDR2 sequences are MNHNS and SASEGT. Here the CDR3 DNA reads TGTGCCAGCAGCGCCGGTCCTTCCCAGGAGACCCAGTACTTC. Translation: CASSAGPSQETQYF.

The rearrangement joins TRBV7-2 to TRBJ2-5, with no clear D. Germline lookup yields CDR1 SGHTA and CDR2 FQGNSA. This CDR3 is 13 amino acids long. The V gene lost 2 bases and the J gene lost 4 bases, with 8 bases spanning the gap. This CDR3 is CASSLQERETQYF. Written as DNA, the CDR3 is TGTGCCAGCAGCTTACAGGAGCGAGAGACCCAGTACTTC.

The rearrangement joins TRBV11-2 to TRBJ2-3, with unresolved D. Germline lookup yields CDR1 SGHAT and CDR2 FQNNGV. The CDR3 loop spans 12 amino acids. V dropped 5 bases and J dropped 0 bases, with 3 bases sitting between them. The CDR3 sequence: CASSLSTDTQYF. The CDR3, as DNA: TGTGCCAGCAGCCTTAGCACAGATACGCAGTATTTT.